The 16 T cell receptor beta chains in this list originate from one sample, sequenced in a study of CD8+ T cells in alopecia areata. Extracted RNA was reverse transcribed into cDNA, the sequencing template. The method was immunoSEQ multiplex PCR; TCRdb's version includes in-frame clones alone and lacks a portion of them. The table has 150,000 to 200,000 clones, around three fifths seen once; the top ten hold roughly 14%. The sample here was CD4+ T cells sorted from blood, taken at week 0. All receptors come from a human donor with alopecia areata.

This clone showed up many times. The CDR3 is CAWSRGPLKPQHF. The CDR3, as DNA: TGTGCCTGGAGTAGGGGCCCCCTTAAGCCCCAGCATTTT. The V gene is TRBV30, the J gene TRBJ1-5; weak D call: TRBD1 (5 bases). From germline, CDR1 is GTSNPN and CDR2 SVGIG (reference sequence). V lost 2 bases and J 8 bases, leaving 13 bases between the germline ends. The CDR3 consists of 13 residues.

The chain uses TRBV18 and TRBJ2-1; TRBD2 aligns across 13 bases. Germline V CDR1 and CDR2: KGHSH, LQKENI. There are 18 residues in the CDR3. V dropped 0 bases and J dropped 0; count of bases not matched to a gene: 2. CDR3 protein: CASSPPGTSGASYNEQFF. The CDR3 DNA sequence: TGTGCCAGCTCACCACCAGGGACTAGCGGGGCCTCCTACAATGAGCAGTTCTTC.

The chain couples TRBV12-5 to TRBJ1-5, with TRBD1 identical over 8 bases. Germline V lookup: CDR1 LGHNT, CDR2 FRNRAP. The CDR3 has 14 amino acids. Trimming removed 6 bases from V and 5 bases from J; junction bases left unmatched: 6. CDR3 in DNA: TGTGCTAGTGGCCCCGGCAGGGGGCATCAGCCCCAGCATTTT. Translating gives CASGPGRGHQPQHF.

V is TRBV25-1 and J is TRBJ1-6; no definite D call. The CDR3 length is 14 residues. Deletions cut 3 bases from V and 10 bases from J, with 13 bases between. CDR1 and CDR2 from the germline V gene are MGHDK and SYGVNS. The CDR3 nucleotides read TGTGCCAGCAGTGATGCAGGATTTTACTCACCCCTCCACTTT. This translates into CASSDAGFYSPLHF. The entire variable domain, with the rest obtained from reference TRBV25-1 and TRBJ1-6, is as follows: EADIYQTPRYLVIGTGKKITLECSQTMGHDKMYWYQQDPGMELHLIHYSYGVNSTEKGDLSSESTVSRIRTEHFPLTLESARPSHTSQYLCASSDAGFYSPLHFGNGTRLTVT.

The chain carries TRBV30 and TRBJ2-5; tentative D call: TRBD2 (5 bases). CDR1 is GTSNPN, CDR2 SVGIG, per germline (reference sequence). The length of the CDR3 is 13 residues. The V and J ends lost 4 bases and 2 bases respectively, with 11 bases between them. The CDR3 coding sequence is TGTGCCTGGACTCGGGGTAAACAAGAGACCCAGTACTTC. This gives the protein CAWTRGKQETQYF.

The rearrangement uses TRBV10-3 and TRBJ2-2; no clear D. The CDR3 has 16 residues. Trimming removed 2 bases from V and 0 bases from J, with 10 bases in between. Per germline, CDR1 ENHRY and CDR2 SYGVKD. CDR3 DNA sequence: TGTGCCATCAGTGAGAGGGCAGCCACGAACACCGGGGAGCTGTTTTTT. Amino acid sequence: CAISERAATNTGELFF.

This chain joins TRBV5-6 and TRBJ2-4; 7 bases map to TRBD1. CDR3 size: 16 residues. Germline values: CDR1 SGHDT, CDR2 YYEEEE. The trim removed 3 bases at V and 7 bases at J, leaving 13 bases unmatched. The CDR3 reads CASSSYRQGTSNIQYF. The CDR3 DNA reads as TGTGCCAGCAGCTCGTACCGACAGGGAACTTCCAACATTCAGTACTTC. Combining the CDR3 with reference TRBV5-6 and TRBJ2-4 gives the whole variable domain DAGVTQSPTHLIKTRGQQVTLRCSPKSGHDTVSWYQQALGQGPQFIFQYYEEEERQRGNFPDRFSGHQFPNYSSELNVNALLLGDSALYLCASSSYRQGTSNIQYFGAGTRLSVL.

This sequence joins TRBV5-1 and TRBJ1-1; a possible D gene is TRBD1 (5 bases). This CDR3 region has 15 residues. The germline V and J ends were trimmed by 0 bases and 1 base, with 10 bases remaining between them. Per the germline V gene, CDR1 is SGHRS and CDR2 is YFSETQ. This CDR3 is CASSLGGTANTEAFF. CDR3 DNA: TGCGCCAGCAGCTTGGGCGGGACGGCGAACACTGAAGCTTTCTTT.

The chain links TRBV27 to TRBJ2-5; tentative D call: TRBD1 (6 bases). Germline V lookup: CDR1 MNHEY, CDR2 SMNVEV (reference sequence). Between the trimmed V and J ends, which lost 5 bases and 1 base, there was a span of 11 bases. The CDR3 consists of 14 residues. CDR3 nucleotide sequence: TGTGCCAGCAGTAGAGACAGGTTCCAAGAGACCCAGTACTTC. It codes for CASSRDRFQETQYF.

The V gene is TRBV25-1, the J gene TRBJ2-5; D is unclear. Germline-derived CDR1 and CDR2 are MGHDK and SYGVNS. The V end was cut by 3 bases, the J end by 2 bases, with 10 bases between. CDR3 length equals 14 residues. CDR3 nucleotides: TGTGCCAGCAGTGATAGGGCAGCGCAAGAGACCCAGTACTTC. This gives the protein CASSDRAAQETQYF.

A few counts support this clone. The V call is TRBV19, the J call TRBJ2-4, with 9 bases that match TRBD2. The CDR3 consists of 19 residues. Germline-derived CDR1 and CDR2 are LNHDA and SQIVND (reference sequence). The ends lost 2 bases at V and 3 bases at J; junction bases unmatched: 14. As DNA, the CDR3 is TGTGCCAGTAGTATATATCCGGCGGCTAGCGGGGCCAGCAAAAACATTCAGTACTTC. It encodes CASSIYPAASGASKNIQYF. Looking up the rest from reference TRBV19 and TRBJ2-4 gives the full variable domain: DGGITQSPKYLFRKEGQNVTLSCEQNLNHDAMYWYRQDPGQGLRLIYYSQIVNDFQKGDIAEGYSVSREKKESFPLTVTSAQKNPTAFYLCASSIYPAASGASKNIQYFGAGTRLSVL.

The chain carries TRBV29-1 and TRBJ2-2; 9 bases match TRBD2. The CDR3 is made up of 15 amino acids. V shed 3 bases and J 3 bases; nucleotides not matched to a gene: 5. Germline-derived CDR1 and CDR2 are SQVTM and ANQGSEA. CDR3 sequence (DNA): TGCAGCGTTGAGCGGCGGGGGGGACACACCGGGGAGCTGTTTTTT. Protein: CSVERRGGHTGELFF.

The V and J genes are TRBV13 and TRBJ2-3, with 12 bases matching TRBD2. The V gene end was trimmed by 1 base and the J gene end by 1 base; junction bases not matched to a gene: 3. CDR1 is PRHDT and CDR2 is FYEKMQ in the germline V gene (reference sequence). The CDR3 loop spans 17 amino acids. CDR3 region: CASSLELAGGRTDTQYF. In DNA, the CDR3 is TGTGCCAGCAGCTTAGAACTAGCGGGGGGCCGCACAGATACGCAGTATTTT.

Here the CDR3 reads CATSRRGGAGETQYF. The CDR3 nucleotides are TGTGCCACCAGCAGGAGGGGAGGGGCCGGGGAGACCCAGTACTTC. The chain is built from TRBV15 and TRBJ2-5, with 7 bases matching TRBD2. The V segment lost 3 bases and the J segment 5 bases; nucleotides outside the gene matches: 9. The V gene's germline CDR1 is LNHNV and CDR2 YYDKDF (reference sequence). The length of the CDR3 is 15 residues.

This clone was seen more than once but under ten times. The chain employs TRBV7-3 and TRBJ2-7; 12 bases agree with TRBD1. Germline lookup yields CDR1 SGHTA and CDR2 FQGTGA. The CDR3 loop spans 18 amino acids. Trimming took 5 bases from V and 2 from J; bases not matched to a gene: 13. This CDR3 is CASSRTGQGAQEPYEQYF. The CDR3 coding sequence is TGTGCCAGCAGCCGTACGGGACAGGGGGCTCAGGAACCCTACGAGCAGTACTTC.

The CDR3 DNA follows: TGTGCCAGCACCAAAGAGACGTTTCCCGCTGAAGCTTTCTTT. Protein sequence: CASTKETFPAEAFF. This sequence joins TRBV6-1 and TRBJ1-1; unclear D gene. CDR3 length: 14 residues. Germline V gene sequence: CDR1 MNHNS, CDR2 SASEGT. The V and J ends lost 7 bases and 6 bases respectively, with 18 bases between them.